This T cell receptor (beta chain) was profiled in a study of OX40 agonist ivuxolimab in advanced cancers. Sequenced by immunoSEQ multiplex PCR; TCRdb stores in-frame clones only, minus some. The table lists approximately 79,000 clones, roughly 85% of them singletons. V lost 6 bases to trimming and J lost 6 bases; unmatched junction nucleotides: 8. Germline values: CDR1 LGHNA, CDR2 YSLEER. The CDR3 has 15 amino acids. The source was CD4+ or CD8+ T cells sorted from blood, collected in a trial of the OX40 agonist ivuxolimab. The V gene is TRBV4-3, the J gene TRBJ2-1; 10 bases are a match to TRBD2. The TCR sequence derives from an adult with an advanced solid tumor such as melanoma, head and neck, liver or kidney cancer. The CDR3, as DNA: TGCGCCAGCAGATACCTAGCGGGAGCTCCCAATGAGCAGTTCTTC. It codes for CASRYLAGAPNEQFF.